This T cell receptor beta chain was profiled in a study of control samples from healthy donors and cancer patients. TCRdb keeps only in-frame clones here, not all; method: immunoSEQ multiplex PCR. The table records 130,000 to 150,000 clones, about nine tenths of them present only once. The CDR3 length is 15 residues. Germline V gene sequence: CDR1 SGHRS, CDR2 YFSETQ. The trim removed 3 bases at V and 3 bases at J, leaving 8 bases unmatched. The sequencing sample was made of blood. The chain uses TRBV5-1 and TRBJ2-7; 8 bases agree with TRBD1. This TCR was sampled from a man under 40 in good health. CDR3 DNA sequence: TGCGCCAGCAGCTGGGCAGGACAGGGTAACTACGAGCAGTACTTC. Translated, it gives CASSWAGQGNYEQYF. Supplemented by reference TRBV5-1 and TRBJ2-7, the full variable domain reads KAGVTQTPRYLIKTRGQQVTLSCSPISGHRSVSWYQQTPGQGLQFLFEYFSETQRNKGNFPGRFSGRQFSNSRSEMNVSTLELGDSALYLCASSWAGQGNYEQYFGPGTRLTVT.